This T cell receptor (beta chain) was identified in a study of blood T cells in healthy people across ages. This clonotype was counted a few times. Through a sample-barcoded 5' primer and a J-beta primer mix, a second PCR was run for roughly 6 to 12 cycles. TCRdb reprocessed the 5' RACE reads via MiXCR and lists one record per CDR3 protein. Altogether 750,000 to 950,000 distinct CDR3 sequences are present, roughly 28% being singletons, with the ten largest covering 10% to 13%. Total RNA, at least 5.5 micrograms per sample, came from PBMCs. The CDR3 contains 15 residues. CDR1 and CDR2 (germline): SGHRS, YFSETQ. The sample also formed part of further work on T cells of mothers and their children. From that report: Related mother-child pairs showed slightly, non-significantly higher overlap than unrelated pairs.

The V gene is TRBV5-1, the J gene TRBJ2-5; the D gene is possibly TRBD2 (5 bases). With the DNA end fitting TRBJ2-7 better, the J assignment may be wrong. The receptor comes from a woman in her forties in good health. Sequencing used blood. The CDR3 is CASSLDLGVGYEQYF. The CDR3 DNA is TGCGCCAGCAGCTTGGACCTCGGGGTTGGCTACGAGCAGTACTTC.